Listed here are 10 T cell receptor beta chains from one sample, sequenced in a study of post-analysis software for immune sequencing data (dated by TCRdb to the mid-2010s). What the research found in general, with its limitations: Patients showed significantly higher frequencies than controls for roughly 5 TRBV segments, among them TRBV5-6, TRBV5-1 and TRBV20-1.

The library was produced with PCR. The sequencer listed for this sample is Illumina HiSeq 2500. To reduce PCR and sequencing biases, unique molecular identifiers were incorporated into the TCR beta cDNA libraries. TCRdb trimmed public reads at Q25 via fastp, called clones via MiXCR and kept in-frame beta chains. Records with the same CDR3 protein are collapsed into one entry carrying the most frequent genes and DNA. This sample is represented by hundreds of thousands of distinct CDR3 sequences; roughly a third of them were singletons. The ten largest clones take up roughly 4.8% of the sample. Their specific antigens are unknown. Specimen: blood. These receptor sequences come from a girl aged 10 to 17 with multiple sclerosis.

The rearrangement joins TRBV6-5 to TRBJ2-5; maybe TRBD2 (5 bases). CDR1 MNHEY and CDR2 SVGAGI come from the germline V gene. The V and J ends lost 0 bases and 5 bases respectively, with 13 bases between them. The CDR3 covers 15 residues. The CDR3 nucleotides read TGTGCCAGCAGTTACTCGAGCGGCTCGGGGGAGACCCAGTACTTC. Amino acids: CASSYSSGSGETQYF.

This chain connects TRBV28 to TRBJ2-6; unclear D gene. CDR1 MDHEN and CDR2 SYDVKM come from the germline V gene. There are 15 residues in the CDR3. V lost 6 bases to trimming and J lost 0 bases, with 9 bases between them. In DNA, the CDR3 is TGTGCCAGCAGGGGTTGGGGCTCTGGGGCCAACGTCCTGACTTTC. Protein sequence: CASRGWGSGANVLTF.

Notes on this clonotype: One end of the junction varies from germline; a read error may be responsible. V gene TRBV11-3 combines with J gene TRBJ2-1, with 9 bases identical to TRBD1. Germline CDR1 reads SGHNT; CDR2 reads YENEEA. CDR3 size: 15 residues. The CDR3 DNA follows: TGTTCCAGCTCGGCCGGGACAGGGCTCTACAATGAGCAGTTCTTC. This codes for CSSSAGTGLYNEQFF.

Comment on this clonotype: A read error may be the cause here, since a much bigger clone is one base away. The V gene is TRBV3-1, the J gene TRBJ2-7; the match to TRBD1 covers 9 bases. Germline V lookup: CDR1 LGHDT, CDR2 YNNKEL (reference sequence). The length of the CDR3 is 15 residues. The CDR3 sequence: CTSSQGTGGVYEQYF. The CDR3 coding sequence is TGTACCAGCAGCCAAGGTACAGGGGGCGTTTACGAGCAGTACTTC.

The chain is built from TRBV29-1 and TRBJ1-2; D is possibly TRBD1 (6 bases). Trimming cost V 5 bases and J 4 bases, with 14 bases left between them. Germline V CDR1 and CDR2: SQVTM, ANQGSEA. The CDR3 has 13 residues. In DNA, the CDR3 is TGCAGCGTTCCTTGGACAGAAAGCTATGGCTACACCTTC. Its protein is CSVPWTESYGYTF. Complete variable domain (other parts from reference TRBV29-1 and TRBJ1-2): SAVISQKPSRDICQRGTSLTIQCQVDSQVTMMFWYRQQPGQSLTLIATANQGSEATYESGFVIDKFPISRPNLTFSTLTVSNMSPEDSSIYLCSVPWTESYGYTFGSGTRLTVV.

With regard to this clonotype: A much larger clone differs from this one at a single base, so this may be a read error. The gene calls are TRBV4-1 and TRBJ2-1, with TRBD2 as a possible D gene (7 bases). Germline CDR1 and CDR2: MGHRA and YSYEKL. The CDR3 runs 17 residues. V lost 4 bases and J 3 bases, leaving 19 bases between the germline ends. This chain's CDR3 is CASSPHVGGAVYNEQFF. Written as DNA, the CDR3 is TGCGCCAGCAGCCCGCACGTTGGGGGGGCCGTCTACAATGAGCAGTTCTTC.

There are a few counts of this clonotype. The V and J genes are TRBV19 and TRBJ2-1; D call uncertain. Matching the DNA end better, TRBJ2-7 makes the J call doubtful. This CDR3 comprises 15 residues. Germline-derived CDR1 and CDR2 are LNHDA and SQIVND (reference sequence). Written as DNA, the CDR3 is TGTGCCAGTAGTATTTCAGGCTACTCCTACAATGAGCAGTACTTC. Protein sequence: CASSISGYSYNEQYF.

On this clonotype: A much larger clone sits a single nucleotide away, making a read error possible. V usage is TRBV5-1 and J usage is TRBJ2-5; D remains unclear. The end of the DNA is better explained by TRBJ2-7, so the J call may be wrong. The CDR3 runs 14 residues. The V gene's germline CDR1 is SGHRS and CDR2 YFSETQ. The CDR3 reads CASSLNIGRDEQYF. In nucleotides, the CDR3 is TGCGCCAGCAGCTTGAACATAGGTCGGGACGAGCAGTACTTC.

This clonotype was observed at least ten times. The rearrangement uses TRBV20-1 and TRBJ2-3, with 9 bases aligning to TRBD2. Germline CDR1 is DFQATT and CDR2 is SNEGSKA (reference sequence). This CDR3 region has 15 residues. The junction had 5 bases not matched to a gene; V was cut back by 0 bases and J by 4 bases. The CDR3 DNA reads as TGCAGTGCTAGAGATCTAGCGGGAAAGCCAGATACGCAGTATTTT. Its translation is CSARDLAGKPDTQYF.

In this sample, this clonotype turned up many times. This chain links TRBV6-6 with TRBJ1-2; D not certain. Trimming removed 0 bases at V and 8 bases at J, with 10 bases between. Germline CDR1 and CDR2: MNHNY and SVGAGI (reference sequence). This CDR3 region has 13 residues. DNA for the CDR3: TGTGCCAGCAGTTACTCGTTCGCAGACGGCTACACCTTC. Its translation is CASSYSFADGYTF.